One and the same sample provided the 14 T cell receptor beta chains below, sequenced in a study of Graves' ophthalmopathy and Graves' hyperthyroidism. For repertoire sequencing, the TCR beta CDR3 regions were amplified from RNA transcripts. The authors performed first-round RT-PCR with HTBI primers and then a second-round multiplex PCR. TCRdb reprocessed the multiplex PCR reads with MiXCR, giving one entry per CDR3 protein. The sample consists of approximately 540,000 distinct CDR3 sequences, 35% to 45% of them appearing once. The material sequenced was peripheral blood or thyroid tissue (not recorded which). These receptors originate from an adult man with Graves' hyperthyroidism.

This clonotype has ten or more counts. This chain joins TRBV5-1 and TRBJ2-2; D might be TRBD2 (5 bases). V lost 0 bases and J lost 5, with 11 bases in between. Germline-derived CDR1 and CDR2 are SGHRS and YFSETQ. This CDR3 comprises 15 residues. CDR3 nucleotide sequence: TGCGCCAGCAGCTTGGCGGGAAAAGGGACCGGGGAGCTGTTTTTT. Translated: CASSLAGKGTGELFF.

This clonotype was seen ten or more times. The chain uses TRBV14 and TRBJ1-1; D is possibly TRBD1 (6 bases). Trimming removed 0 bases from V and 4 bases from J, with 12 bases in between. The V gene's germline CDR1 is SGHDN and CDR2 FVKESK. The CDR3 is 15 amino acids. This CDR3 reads CASSQDSGVATEAFF. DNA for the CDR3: TGTGCCAGCAGCCAAGATTCAGGGGTGGCCACTGAAGCTTTCTTT. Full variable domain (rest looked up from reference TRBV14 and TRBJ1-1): EAGVTQFPSHSVIEKGQTVTLRCDPISGHDNLYWYRRVMGKEIKFLLHFVKESKQDESGMPNNRFLAERTGGTYSTLKVQPAELEDSGVYFCASSQDSGVATEAFFGQGTRLTVV.

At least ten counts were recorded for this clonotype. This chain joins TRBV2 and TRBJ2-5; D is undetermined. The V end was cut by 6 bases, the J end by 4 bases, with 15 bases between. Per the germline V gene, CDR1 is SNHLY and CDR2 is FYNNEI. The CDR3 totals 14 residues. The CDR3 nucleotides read TGTGCCAGCAGGCGGCTAAGCGACGGAGAGACCCAGTACTTC. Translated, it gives CASRRLSDGETQYF.

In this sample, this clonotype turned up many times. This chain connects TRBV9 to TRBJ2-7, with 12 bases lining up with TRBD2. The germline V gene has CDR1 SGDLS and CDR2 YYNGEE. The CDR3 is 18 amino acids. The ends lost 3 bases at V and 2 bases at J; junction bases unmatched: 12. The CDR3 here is CASSGGTPGLAGTYEQYF. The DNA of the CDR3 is TGTGCCAGCAGCGGGGGAACCCCCGGACTAGCGGGGACCTACGAGCAGTACTTC. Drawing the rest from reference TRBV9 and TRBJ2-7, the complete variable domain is DSGVTQTPKHLITATGQRVTLRCSPRSGDLSVYWYQQSLDQGLQFLIQYYNGEERAKGNILERFSAQQFPDLHSELNLSSLELGDSALYFCASSGGTPGLAGTYEQYFGPGTRLTVT.

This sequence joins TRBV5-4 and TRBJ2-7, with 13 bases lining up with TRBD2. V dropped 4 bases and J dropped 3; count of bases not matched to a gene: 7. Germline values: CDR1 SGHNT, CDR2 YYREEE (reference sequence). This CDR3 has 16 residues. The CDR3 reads CASSQGGTSGIYEQYF. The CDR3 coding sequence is TGTGCCAGCAGCCAGGGAGGGACTAGCGGGATCTACGAGCAGTACTTC.

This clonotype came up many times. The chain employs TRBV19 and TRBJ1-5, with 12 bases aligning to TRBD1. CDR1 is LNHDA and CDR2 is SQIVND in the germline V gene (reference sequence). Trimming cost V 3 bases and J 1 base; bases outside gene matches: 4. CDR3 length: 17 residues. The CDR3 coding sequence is TGTGCCAGTAGTATCGGGACAGGGGGCTGGAGCAATCAGCCCCAGCATTTT. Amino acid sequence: CASSIGTGGWSNQPQHF. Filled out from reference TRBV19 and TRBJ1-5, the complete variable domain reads DGGITQSPKYLFRKEGQNVTLSCEQNLNHDAMYWYRQDPGQGLRLIYYSQIVNDFQKGDIAEGYSVSREKKESFPLTVTSAQKNPTAFYLCASSIGTGGWSNQPQHFGDGTRLSIL.

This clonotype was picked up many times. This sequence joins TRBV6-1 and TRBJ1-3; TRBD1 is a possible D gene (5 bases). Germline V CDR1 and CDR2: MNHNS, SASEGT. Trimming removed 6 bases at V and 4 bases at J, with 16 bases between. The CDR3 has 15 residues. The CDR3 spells CASRQDGTPGNTIYF. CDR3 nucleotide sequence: TGTGCCAGCAGGCAAGATGGGACTCCGGGAAACACCATATATTTT.

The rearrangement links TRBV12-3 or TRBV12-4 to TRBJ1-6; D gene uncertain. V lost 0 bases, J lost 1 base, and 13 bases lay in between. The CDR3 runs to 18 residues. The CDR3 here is CASSLADISRSYNSPLHF. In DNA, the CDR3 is TGTGCCAGCAGTTTAGCGGATATCTCGAGGTCCTATAATTCACCCCTCCACTTT.

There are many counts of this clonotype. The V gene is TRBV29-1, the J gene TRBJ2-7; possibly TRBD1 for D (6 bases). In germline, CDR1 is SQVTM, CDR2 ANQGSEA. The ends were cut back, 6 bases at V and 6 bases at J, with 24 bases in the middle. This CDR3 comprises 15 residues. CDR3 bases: TGCAGCGTGTGGGACATAAAGAACGCTATCTCCGAGCAGTACTTC. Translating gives CSVWDIKNAISEQYF.

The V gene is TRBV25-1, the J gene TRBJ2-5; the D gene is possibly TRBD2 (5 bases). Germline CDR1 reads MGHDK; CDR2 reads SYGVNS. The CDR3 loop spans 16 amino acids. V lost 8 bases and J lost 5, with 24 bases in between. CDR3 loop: CASSPSPPRVGETQYF. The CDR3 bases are TGTGCCAGCTCACCATCCCCGCCGAGGGTGGGGGAGACCCAGTACTTC.

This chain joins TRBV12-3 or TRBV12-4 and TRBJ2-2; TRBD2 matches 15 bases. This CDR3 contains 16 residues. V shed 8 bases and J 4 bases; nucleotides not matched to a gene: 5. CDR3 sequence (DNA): TGTGCCAGCCGTGGACTAGCGGGGGGGCCCACCGGGGAGCTGTTTTTT. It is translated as CASRGLAGGPTGELFF.

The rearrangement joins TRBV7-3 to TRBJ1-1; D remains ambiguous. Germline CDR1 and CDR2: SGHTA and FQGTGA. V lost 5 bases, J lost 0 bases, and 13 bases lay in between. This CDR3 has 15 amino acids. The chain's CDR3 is CASSLVRVMNTEAFF. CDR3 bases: TGTGCCAGCAGCCTAGTGCGGGTGATGAACACTGAAGCTTTCTTT. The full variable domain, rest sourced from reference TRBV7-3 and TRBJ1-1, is GAGVSQTPSNKVTEKGKYVELRCDPISGHTALYWYRQSLGQGPEFLIYFQGTGAADDSGLPNDRFFAVRPEGSVSTLKIQRTERGDSAVYLCASSLVRVMNTEAFFGQGTRLTVV.

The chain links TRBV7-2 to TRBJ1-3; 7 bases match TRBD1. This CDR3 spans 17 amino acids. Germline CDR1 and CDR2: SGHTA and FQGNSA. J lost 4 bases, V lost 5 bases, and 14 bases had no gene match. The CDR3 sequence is CASSPTRGGFVGNTIYF. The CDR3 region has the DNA TGTGCCAGCAGCCCAACCAGGGGGGGTTTCGTAGGAAACACCATATATTTT.

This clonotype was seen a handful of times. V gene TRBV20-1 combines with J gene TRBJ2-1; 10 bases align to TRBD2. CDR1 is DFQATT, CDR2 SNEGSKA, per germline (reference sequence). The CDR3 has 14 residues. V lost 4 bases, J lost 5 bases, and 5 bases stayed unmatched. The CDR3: CSATLAGGNNEQFF. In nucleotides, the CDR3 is TGCAGTGCTACCTTAGCGGGAGGAAACAATGAGCAGTTCTTC.